This T cell receptor beta chain was profiled in a study of cytomegalovirus exposure and HLA in healthy donors. Study outcomes and limitations: The study recorded some 160 TCR beta chains that were cytomegalovirus-associated.

PCR primers comprised 60 Vbeta and 13 Jbeta primers. Data came from immunoSEQ multiplex PCR; TCRdb stores just in-frame clones and leaves some out. Among some 180,000 clones, roughly 10% were seen once, and the ten largest hold 1% to 1.5%. This clone was seen only a few times. Its cognate antigen is unknown. CDR3 length equals 14 residues. Germline V CDR1 and CDR2: SNHLY, FYNNEI. With 3 bases clipped from V and 4 bases from J, the junction kept 1 base outside the gene matches. Sequencing was carried out using PBMCs. The chain links TRBV2 to TRBJ1-4; 8 bases fit TRBD1. The sequence came from a woman aged 25 to 39 in good health and CMV-seropositive. The DNA of the CDR3 is TGTGCCAGCAGTGATGGACAGGGTAATGAAAAACTGTTTTTT. This sequence encodes CASSDGQGNEKLFF. Looking up the rest from reference TRBV2 and TRBJ1-4 gives the full variable domain: EPEVTQTPSHQVTQMGQEVILRCVPISNHLYFYWYRQILGQKVEFLVSFYNNEISEKSEIFDDQFSVERPDGSNFTLKIRSTKLEDSAMYFCASSDGQGNEKLFFGSGTQLSVL.